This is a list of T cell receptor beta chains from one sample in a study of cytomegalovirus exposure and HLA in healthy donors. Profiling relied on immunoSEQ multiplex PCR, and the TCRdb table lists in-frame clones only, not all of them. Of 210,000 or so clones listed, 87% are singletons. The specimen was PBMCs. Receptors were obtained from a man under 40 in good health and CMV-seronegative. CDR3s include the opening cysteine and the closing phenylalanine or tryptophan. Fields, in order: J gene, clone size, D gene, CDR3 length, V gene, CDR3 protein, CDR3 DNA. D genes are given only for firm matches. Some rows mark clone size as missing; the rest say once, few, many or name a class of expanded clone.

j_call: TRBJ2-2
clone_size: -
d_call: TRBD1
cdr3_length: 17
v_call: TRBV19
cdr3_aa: CASSIVFGTGGTGELFF
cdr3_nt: TGTGCCAGTAGTATAGTCTTTGGGACAGGGGGGACCGGGGAGCTGTTTTTT

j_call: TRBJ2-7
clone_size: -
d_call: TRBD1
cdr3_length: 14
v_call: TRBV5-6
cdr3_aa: CASSYAGQATGQYF
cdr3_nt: TGTGCCAGCAGCTATGCCGGACAGGCTACGGGGCAGTACTTC

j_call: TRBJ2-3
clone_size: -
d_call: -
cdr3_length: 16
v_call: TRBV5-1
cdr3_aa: CASSPSGGVSTDTQYF
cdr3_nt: TGCGCCAGCAGCCCGTCGGGGGGCGTTAGCACAGATACGCAGTATTTT

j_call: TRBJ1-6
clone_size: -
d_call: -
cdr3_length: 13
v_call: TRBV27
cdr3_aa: CASSKQGSSPLHF
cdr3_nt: TGTGCCAGCAGTAAACAAGGGAGTTCACCCCTCCACTTT

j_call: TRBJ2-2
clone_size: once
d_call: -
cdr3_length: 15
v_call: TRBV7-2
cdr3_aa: CASSLRQGSTGELFF
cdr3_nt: TGTGCCAGCAGCTTACGGCAGGGTAGCACCGGGGAGCTGTTTTTT

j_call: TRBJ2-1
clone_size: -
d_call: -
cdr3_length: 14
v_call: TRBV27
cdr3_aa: CASSLQGSNNEQFF
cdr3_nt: TGTGCCAGCAGTCTACAGGGTTCCAACAATGAGCAGTTCTTC

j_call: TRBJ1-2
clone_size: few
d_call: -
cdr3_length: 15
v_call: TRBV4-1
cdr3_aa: CASSQGPGTNYGYTF
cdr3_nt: TGCGCCAGCAGCCAAGGTCCAGGTACTAACTATGGCTACACCTTC

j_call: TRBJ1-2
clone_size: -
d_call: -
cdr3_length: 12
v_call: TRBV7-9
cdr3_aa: CSSSFGGDGYTF
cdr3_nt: TGTTCCAGCAGCTTTGGGGGCGACGGCTACACCTTC

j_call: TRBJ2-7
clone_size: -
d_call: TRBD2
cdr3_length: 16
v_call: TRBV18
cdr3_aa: CASSPQGGRGAYEQYF
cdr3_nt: TGTGCCAGCTCACCCCAGGGCGGGAGAGGGGCCTACGAGCAGTACTTC

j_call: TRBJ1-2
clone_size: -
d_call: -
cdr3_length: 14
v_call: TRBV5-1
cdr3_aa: CASSYDDSRYGYTF
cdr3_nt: TGCGCCAGCAGCTATGACGACAGCCGCTATGGCTACACCTTC

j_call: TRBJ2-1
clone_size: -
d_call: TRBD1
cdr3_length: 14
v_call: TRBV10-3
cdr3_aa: CAIRGQGAYNEQFF
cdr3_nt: TGTGCCATCAGAGGGCAGGGGGCCTACAATGAGCAGTTCTTC

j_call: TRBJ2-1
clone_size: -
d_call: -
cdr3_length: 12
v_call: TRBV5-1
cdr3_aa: CASSLEGDYQFF
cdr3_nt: TGCGCCAGCAGCTTGGAGGGGGACTACCAGTTCTTC

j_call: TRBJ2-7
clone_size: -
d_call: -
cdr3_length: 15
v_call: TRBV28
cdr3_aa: CASSSGTGPSYEQYF
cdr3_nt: TGTGCCAGCAGTTCGGGGACTGGGCCTTCCTACGAGCAGTACTTC

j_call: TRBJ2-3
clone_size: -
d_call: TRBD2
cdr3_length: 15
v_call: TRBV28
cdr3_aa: CASSRGGESTDTQYF
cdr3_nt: TGTGCCAGCAGTCGCGGGGGGGAGAGCACAGATACGCAGTATTTT

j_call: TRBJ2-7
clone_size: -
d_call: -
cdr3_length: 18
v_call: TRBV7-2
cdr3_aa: CASSLHSGTTIKTYEQYF
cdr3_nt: TGTGCCAGCAGCCTCCATAGCGGAACCACGATAAAAACTTACGAGCAGTACTTC

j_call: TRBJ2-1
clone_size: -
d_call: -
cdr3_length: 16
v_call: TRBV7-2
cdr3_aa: CASSTARMVSYNEQFF
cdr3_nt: TGTGCCAGCAGCACGGCCAGGATGGTCTCCTACAATGAGCAGTTCTTC

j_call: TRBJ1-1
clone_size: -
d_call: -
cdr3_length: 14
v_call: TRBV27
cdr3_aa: CASRWTDMNTEAFF
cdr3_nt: TGTGCCAGCCGGTGGACAGATATGAACACTGAAGCTTTCTTT

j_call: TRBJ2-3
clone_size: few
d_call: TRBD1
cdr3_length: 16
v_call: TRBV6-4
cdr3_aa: CASSDSGQGGTDTQYF
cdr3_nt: TGTGCCAGCAGTGACTCCGGCCAGGGGGGCACAGATACGCAGTATTTT

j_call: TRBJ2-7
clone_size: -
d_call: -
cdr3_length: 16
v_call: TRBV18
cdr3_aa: CASSPRGEQGAYEQYF
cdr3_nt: TGTGCCAGCTCACCACGGGGTGAACAGGGTGCCTACGAGCAGTACTTC

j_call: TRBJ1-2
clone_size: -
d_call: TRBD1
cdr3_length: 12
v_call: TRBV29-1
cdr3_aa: CSVQKTGGGYTF
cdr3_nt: TGCAGCGTTCAGAAGACAGGGGGAGGCTACACCTTC

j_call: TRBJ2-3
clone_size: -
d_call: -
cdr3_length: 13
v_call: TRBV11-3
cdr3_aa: CASSSRGTDTQYF
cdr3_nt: TGTGCCAGCAGCTCCCGGGGCACAGATACGCAGTATTTT

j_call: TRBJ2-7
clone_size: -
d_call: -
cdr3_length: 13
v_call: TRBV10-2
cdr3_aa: CASRGVGPYEQYF
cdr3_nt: TGCGCCAGCAGAGGGGTAGGACCCTACGAGCAGTACTTC

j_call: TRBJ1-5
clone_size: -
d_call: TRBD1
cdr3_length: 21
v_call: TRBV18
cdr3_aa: CASSPPTGPNRGQYSNQPQHF
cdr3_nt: TGTGCCAGCTCACCCCCCACGGGTCCCAACAGGGGCCAATATAGCAATCAGCCCCAGCATTTT

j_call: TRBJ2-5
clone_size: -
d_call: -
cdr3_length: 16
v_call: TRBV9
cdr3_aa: CASSVGPGKAGETQYF
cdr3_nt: TGTGCCAGCAGCGTAGGCCCGGGGAAGGCTGGGGAGACCCAGTACTTC

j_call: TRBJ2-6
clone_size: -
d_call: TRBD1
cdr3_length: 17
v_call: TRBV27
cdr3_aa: CASSLSRGRSGANVLTF
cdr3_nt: TGTGCCAGCAGTTTGTCCAGGGGGCGCTCTGGGGCCAACGTCCTGACTTTC

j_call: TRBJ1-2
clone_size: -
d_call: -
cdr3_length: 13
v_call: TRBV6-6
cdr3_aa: CASRTDSNYGYTF
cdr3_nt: TGTGCCAGCAGAACTGACAGCAACTATGGCTACACCTTC

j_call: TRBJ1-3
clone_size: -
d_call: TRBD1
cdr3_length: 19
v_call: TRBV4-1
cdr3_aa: CASRKTFETTGGDGNTIYF
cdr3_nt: TGCGCCAGCAGGAAGACCTTCGAGACGACAGGGGGCGATGGAAACACCATATATTTT

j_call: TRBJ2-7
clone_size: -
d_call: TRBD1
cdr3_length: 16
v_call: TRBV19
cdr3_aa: CASSRGQEGSNYEQYF
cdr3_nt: TGTGCCAGTAGTAGGGGACAGGAGGGATCAAACTACGAGCAGTACTTC

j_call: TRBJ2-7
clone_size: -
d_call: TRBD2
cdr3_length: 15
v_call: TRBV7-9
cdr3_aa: CSSSLIRREVEGQYF
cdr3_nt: TGTTCCAGCAGCTTAATTCGGCGGGAGGTCGAGGGGCAGTACTTC

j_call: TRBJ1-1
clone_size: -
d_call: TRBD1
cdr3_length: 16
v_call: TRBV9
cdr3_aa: CASSAPGQGANTEAFF
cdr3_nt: TGTGCCAGCAGCGCGCCGGGACAGGGGGCGAACACTGAAGCTTTCTTT

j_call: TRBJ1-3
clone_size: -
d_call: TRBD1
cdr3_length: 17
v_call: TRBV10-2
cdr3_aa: CASSESLGGGAGNTIYF
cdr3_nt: TGCGCCAGCAGTGAGTCGTTAGGAGGGGGCGCGGGAAACACCATATATTTT

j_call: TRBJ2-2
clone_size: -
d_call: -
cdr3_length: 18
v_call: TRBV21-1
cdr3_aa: CASSCGGRGRPGTGELFF
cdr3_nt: TGTGCCAGCAGCTGCGGGGGCAGGGGGCGGCCAGGGACCGGGGAGCTGTTTTTT

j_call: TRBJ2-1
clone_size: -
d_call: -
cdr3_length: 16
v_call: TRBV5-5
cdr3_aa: CASSSRGLSSYNEQFF
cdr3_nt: TGTGCCAGCAGTTCCAGGGGTTTGAGCTCCTACAATGAGCAGTTCTTC

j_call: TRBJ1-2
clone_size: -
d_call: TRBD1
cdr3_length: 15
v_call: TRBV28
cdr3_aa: CASSLTGIGTHGYTF
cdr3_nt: TGTGCCAGCAGCCTGACAGGGATTGGAACACATGGCTACACCTTC

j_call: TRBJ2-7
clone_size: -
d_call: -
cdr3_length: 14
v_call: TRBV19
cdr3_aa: CASSIQGSSYEQYF
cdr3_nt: TGTGCCAGTAGTATTCAGGGGAGCTCCTACGAGCAGTACTTC

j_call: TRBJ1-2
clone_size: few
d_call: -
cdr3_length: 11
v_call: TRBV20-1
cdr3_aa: CSASMGGGYTF
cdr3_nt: TGCAGTGCTAGTATGGGAGGAGGCTACACCTTC

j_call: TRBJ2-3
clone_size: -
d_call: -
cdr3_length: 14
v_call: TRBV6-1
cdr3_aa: CASDQRRPPDTQYF
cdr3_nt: TGTGCCAGCGACCAGAGGAGACCACCAGATACGCAGTATTTT

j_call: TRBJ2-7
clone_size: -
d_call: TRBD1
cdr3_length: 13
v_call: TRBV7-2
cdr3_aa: CASSFRGPYEQYF
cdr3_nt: TGTGCCAGCAGCTTCAGGGGGCCCTACGAGCAGTACTTC

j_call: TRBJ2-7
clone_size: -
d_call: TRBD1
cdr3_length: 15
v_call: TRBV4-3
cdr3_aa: CASSQAQGASYEQYF
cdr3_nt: TGCGCCAGCAGCCAAGCCCAGGGGGCTTCCTACGAGCAGTACTTC

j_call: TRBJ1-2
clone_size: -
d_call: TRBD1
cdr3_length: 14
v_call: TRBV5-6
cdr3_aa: CASTPWDRPYGYTF
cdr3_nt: TGTGCCAGCACCCCTTGGGACAGGCCCTATGGCTACACCTTC

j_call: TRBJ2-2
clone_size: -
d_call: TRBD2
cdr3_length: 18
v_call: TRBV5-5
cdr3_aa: CASSSNPPGLAGAGELFF
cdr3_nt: TGTGCCAGCAGCTCTAACCCCCCCGGACTAGCGGGAGCCGGGGAGCTGTTTTTT

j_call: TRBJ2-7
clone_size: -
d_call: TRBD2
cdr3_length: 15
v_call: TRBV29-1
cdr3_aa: CSVGSLAGGMYEQYF
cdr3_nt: TGCAGCGTTGGCAGTCTAGCGGGAGGAATGTACGAGCAGTACTTC

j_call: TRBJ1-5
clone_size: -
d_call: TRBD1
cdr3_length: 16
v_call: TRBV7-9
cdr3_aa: CASSLYVTGGPQPQHF
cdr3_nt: TGTGCCAGCAGCTTATATGTGACAGGGGGCCCTCAGCCCCAGCATTTT

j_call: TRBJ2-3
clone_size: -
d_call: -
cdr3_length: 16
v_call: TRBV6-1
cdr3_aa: CASSDLRGPGTDTQYF
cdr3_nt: TGTGCCAGCAGTGATTTGCGGGGGCCTGGCACAGATACGCAGTATTTT

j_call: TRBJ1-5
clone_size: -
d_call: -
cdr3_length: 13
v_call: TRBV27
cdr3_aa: CASQAFSNQPQHF
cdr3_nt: TGTGCCAGCCAGGCGTTTAGCAATCAGCCCCAGCATTTT

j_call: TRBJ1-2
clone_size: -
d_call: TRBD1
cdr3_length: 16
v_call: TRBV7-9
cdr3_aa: CASSPTSVDRGGGYTF
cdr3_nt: TGTGCCAGCAGCCCAACAAGTGTTGACAGGGGCGGTGGCTACACCTTC

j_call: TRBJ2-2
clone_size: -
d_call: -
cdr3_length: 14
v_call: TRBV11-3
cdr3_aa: CASSLRGLTGELFF
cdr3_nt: TGTGCCAGCAGCTTGAGAGGGCTAACCGGGGAGCTGTTTTTT

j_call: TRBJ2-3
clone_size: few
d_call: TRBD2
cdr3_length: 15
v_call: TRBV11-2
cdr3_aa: CASSSWGGRQDTQYF
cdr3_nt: TGTGCCAGCAGCTCCTGGGGGGGACGACAAGATACGCAGTATTTT

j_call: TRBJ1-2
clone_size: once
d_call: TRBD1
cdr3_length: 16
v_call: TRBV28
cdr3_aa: CASSPGTGWALGGYTF
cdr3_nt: TGTGCCAGCAGTCCCGGGACAGGGTGGGCATTGGGTGGCTACACCTTC

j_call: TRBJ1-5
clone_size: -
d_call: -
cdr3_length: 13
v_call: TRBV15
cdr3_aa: CATSRERPEPQHF
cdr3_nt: TGTGCCACCAGCAGAGAGCGGCCCGAGCCCCAGCATTTT

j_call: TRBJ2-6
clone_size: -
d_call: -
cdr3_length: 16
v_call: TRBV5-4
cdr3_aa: CASSPPAPAGANVLTF
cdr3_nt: TGTGCCAGCAGCCCACCTGCTCCGGCTGGGGCCAACGTCCTGACTTTC

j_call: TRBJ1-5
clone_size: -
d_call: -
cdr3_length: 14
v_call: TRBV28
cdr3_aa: CASSLAMTNQPQHF
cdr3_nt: TGTGCCAGCAGCCTGGCCATGACAAATCAGCCCCAGCATTTT

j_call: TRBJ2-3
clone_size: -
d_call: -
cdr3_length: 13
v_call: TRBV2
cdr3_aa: CASSGGRTDTQYF
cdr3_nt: TGTGCCAGCAGTGGAGGTAGAACAGATACGCAGTATTTT

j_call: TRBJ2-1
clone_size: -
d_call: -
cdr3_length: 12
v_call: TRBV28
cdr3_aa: CASSLSDSRRFF
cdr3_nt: TGTGCCAGCAGTTTATCGGACAGCAGACGGTTCTTC

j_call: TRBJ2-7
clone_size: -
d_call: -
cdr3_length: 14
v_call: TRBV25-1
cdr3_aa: CASSELGGADEQYF
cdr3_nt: TGTGCCAGCAGTGAATTGGGGGGAGCCGACGAGCAGTACTTC